The 14 T cell receptor beta chains below come from one sample, sequenced in a study of blood T cells in healthy people across ages. A second PCR, run for about 7 to 11 cycles, used a sample-barcoded 5' primer plus a J-beta primer mix. MiXCR was run by TCRdb on the 5' RACE reads, yielding one entry per CDR3 protein. The sample holds over 600,000 distinct CDR3 sequences, over 20% seen once. Sequencing was performed on blood. These receptors came from a man aged 65 to 79 in good health.

The V call is TRBV9, the J call TRBJ2-3; TRBD2 aligns across 9 bases. This CDR3 has 16 residues. Germline V gene data show CDR1 as SGDLS and CDR2 as YYNGEE. The ends lost 0 bases at V and 6 bases at J; junction bases unmatched: 8. The CDR3: CASSVGLSGSSDTQYF. CDR3 sequence (DNA): TGTGCCAGCAGCGTAGGCCTTAGCGGGAGTTCGGATACGCAGTATTTT.

The chain links TRBV20-1 to TRBJ2-5, with 11 bases fitting TRBD2. The last part of the DNA fits TRBJ2-7 better; the J call may be wrong. CDR3 length: 14 amino acids. CDR1 and CDR2 from the germline V gene are DFQATT and SNEGSKA (reference sequence). This CDR3 is CSAGLTSGSLEQYF. In DNA form, the CDR3 reads TGCAGTGCTGGTCTAACTAGCGGGAGTCTCGAGCAGTACTTC.

The V gene is TRBV2, the J gene TRBJ2-5; TRBD1 is a possible D gene (6 bases). Germline CDR1 and CDR2: SNHLY and FYNNEI. V lost 7 bases and J 2 bases, leaving 14 bases between the germline ends. The CDR3 length is 14 residues. CDR3 amino acids: CASKRQERQETQYF. CDR3 DNA: TGTGCCAGCAAGAGACAGGAGAGGCAAGAGACCCAGTACTTC.

This chain connects TRBV6-6 to TRBJ2-3; a weak D match, TRBD2 (6 bases). With 10 bases removed from V and 4 bases from J, the gap between germline ends came to 21 bases. Per germline, CDR1 MNHNY and CDR2 SVGAGI (reference sequence). There are 15 residues in the CDR3. Here the CDR3 reads CATLGRGSGSDTQYF. The CDR3 nucleotides are TGTGCCACCCTGGGTCGGGGGTCGGGGTCAGATACGCAGTATTTT.

A single count supports this clonotype. This chain uses TRBV5-1 with TRBJ1-2; D is possibly TRBD1 (5 bases). Trimming left V 0 bases short and J 4 bases short, with 13 bases between. CDR1 SGHRS and CDR2 YFSETQ come from the germline V gene. This CDR3 comprises 15 residues. CDR3 sequence: CASSLEQRGVYGYTF. The CDR3 DNA follows: TGCGCCAGCAGCTTGGAACAACGGGGGGTCTATGGCTACACCTTC.

Regarding this clonotype: The junction and the germline gene differ at one end; a read error may be behind it. V is TRBV25-1 and J is TRBJ2-3; D might be TRBD1 or TRBD2, each matching 5 bases. Per the germline V gene, CDR1 is MGHDK and CDR2 is SYGVNS. The CDR3 spans 16 residues. The CDR3 DNA reads as TGTGCCAGCAGTGCGACAGTCGGCTCTAGCACAGATACACAGTATTTT. It is translated as CASSATVGSSTDTQYF.

A few counts support this clonotype. At one end, the junction sequence differs from germline, possibly due to a read error. The CDR3 DNA reads TGTGCCAGCAGCCAAGCCGGGAGCTCGAAGGTGGACTTC. Translated, it gives CASSQAGSSKVDF. V and J are TRBV28 and TRBJ1-2; D gene uncertain. The CDR3 is 13 residues long. CDR1 and CDR2 (germline): MDHEN, SYDVKM.

The chain is built from TRBV28 and TRBJ2-7; TRBD2 matches 8 bases. The CDR3 totals 13 residues. The germline V gene has CDR1 MDHEN and CDR2 SYDVKM. V shed 10 bases, J shed 5 bases, and the junction held 10 bases outside the gene matches. Here the CDR3 reads CAIRSAGVHEQYF. DNA of the CDR3: TGTGCCATCCGTTCAGCGGGAGTCCACGAGCAGTACTTC.

This clonotype occurred a few times. This chain joins TRBV20-1 and TRBJ2-3, with 11 bases that match TRBD2. The CDR3 consists of 17 residues. Germline CDR1 and CDR2: DFQATT and SNEGSKA (reference sequence). After removal of 0 bases from V and 0 bases from J, the junction contained 5 bases not matched to a gene. CDR3 DNA: TGCAGTGCTAGAGATACTAGCGGGAGTTTTAGCACAGATACGCAGTATTTT. It specifies CSARDTSGSFSTDTQYF.

This clonotype was seen only a few times. The chain links TRBV5-1 to TRBJ2-5; no clear D gene. The J call is in doubt because the DNA end fits TRBJ2-1 better. Looked up from germline, CDR1 is SGHRS and CDR2 is YFSETQ. This CDR3 is built from 14 residues. This CDR3 is CASSLAAEAHEQFF. The CDR3 DNA reads TGCGCCAGCAGCTTGGCCGCTGAGGCCCATGAGCAGTTCTTC.

In this sample, this clonotype turned up once. The chain carries TRBV4-3 and TRBJ2-3; D is unclear. V was cut by 0 bases and J by 6 bases, with 10 bases left in between. Germline V gives CDR1 LGHNA, CDR2 YSLEER. The CDR3 runs 14 residues. CDR3 DNA sequence: TGCGCCAGCAGCCAAGATCCCTCGGCGGATACGCAGTATTTT. Amino acids: CASSQDPSADTQYF.

A few counts support this clonotype. The V call is TRBV20-1, the J call TRBJ2-7; tentative D call: TRBD2 (5 bases). The end of the DNA is better explained by TRBJ2-5, so the J call may be wrong. This CDR3 has 14 amino acids. The V gene's germline CDR1 is DFQATT and CDR2 SNEGSKA (reference sequence). CDR3 sequence reads: CSARWVAIQETQYF. The CDR3 DNA follows: TGCAGTGCTAGATGGGTAGCGATACAAGAGACCCAGTACTTC.

About this clonotype itself: A much larger clone is a single base away; this may be a read error. V usage is TRBV11-2 and J usage is TRBJ1-2; TRBD1 matches 8 bases. Germline V gene data show CDR1 as SGHAT and CDR2 as FQNNGV. The CDR3 consists of 15 residues. CDR3 DNA sequence: TGTGCCAGGAGCTTAGGGGGACAGGTCGGCTATGGCTACACCTTC. Translation gives CARSLGGQVGYGYTF.

In this sample, this clonotype turned up a few times. The chain uses TRBV10-3 and TRBJ2-1, with 10 bases identical to TRBD2. The germline V gene has CDR1 ENHRY and CDR2 SYGVKD. The junction had 3 bases not matched to a gene; V was cut back by 4 bases and J by 0 bases. This CDR3 has 16 residues. CDR3 in amino acids: CAISGTSGYSYNEQFF. CDR3 bases: TGTGCCATCAGTGGGACTAGCGGATACTCCTACAATGAGCAGTTCTTC.